This is a list of T cell receptor beta chains from one sample in a study of early T cells in non-severe SARS-CoV-2 infection. TCRdb used MiXCR to reprocess the 5' RACE reads, holding one entry per CDR3 protein. The sample includes about 64,000 distinct CDR3 sequences, 20% to 25% of them seen just once. The source material was whole blood, sampled at baseline. Receptors originate from an adult who was a healthcare worker with PCR-confirmed SARS-CoV-2 infection or an uninfected control (not recorded which). Each CDR3 is given with its conserved first and last residue. A D gene is named only where the DNA matches it firmly. Size tells how often a clone was seen (once, few, many) or the class of an expanded clone, and some rows leave it out.

few | TRBJ2-2 | . | TRBV20-1 | CSARENSFGELFF | TGCAGTGCTAGAGAAAATAGCTTCGGGGAGCTGTTTTTT
few | TRBJ2-7 | . | TRBV7-2 | CASSLELGEQYF | TGTGCCAGCAGCTTAGAATTGGGAGAGCAGTACTTC
. | TRBJ2-5 | . | TRBV20-1 | CSASHGGEETQYF | TGCAGTGCTAGCCATGGCGGGGAAGAGACCCAGTACTTC
. | TRBJ1-2 | . | TRBV20-1 | CSARDGTNYGYTF | TGCAGTGCTCGGGACGGTACGAACTATGGCTACACCTTC
. | TRBJ2-3 | . | TRBV20-1 | CSATPGSTDTQYF | TGCAGTGCTACCCCCGGCAGCACAGATACGCAGTATTTT
. | TRBJ1-1 | . | TRBV3-1 | CASSLDGGPTEAFF | TGTGCCAGCAGCTTAGACGGGGGACCCACTGAAGCTTTCTTT
many | TRBJ2-5 | TRBD1 | TRBV12-3/TRBV12-4 | CASSLQWDRSETQYF | TGTGCCAGCAGTCTCCAATGGGACAGGTCCGAGACCCAGTACTTC
few | TRBJ2-5 | . | TRBV3-1 | CASSQDPGAAQYF | TGTGCCAGCAGCCAAGATCCGGGGGCGGCCCAGTACTTC
many | TRBJ2-7 | . | TRBV27 | CASSFRGGNEQYF | TGTGCCAGCAGTTTTAGGGGGGGGAACGAGCAGTACTTC
. | TRBJ2-1 | TRBD2 | TRBV9 | CASSASGGTHNEQFF | TGTGCCAGCAGCGCGAGCGGGGGGACCCACAATGAGCAGTTCTTC
. | TRBJ2-1 | TRBD2 | TRBV11-2 | CATRELAGDSYNEQFF | TGTGCCACCAGAGAGTTAGCGGGGGACTCCTACAATGAGCAGTTCTTC
. | TRBJ2-6 | TRBD1 | TRBV10-3 | CATRPGQSSSGANVLTF | TGTGCCACTCGACCGGGACAGAGCTCCTCTGGGGCCAACGTCCTGACTTTC
. | TRBJ2-7 | . | TRBV2 | CASSGTDFSNEQYF | TGTGCCAGCAGTGGGACAGACTTCTCCAACGAGCAGTACTTC
. | TRBJ1-4 | TRBD1 | TRBV7-9 | CASSPGQGREKLFF | TGTGCCAGCAGCCCGGGACAGGGTAGAGAAAAACTGTTTTTT
few | TRBJ2-1 | . | TRBV2 | CASTSWSSYNEQFF | TGTGCCAGCACTAGTTGGAGCTCCTACAATGAGCAGTTCTTC
. | TRBJ2-3 | . | TRBV7-9 | CASSLRSPSTDTQYF | TGTGCCAGCAGCTTGCGTAGCCCTAGCACAGATACGCAGTATTTT
few | TRBJ2-2 | . | TRBV4-1 | CASSHLHLTGELFF | TGCGCCAGCAGCCATCTGCATCTGACCGGGGAGCTGTTTTTT
. | TRBJ2-1 | TRBD1 | TRBV4-1 | CASSQEADRGSYNEQFF | TGCGCCAGCAGCCAAGAGGCCGACAGGGGCTCCTACAATGAGCAGTTCTTC
many | TRBJ2-3 | . | TRBV9 | CASSVLDGLMETDTQYF | TGTGCCAGCAGCGTCCTGGACGGATTAATGGAGACAGATACGCAGTATTTT
few | TRBJ2-5 | . | TRBV7-8 | CASSLMPRIQETQYF | TGTGCCAGCAGCCTCATGCCCCGGATCCAAGAGACCCAGTACTTC
. | TRBJ2-1 | TRBD2 | TRBV7-8 | CASIGGLAGGGNEQFF | TGTGCCAGCATCGGAGGACTAGCGGGGGGAGGGAATGAGCAGTTCTTC
many | TRBJ2-7 | . | TRBV6-6 | CASSRARDYEQYF | TGTGCCAGCAGTCGGGCTAGGGACTACGAGCAGTACTTC
. | TRBJ1-2 | TRBD1 | TRBV2 | CASSGDSQNYGYTF | TGTGCCAGCAGTGGGGACAGCCAGAACTATGGCTACACCTTC
. | TRBJ1-1 | . | TRBV12-3/TRBV12-4 | CASKTRGFNTEAFF | TGTGCCAGCAAAACTAGGGGGTTTAACACTGAAGCTTTCTTT
few | TRBJ2-7 | TRBD2 | TRBV30 | CAWKGTSGFYEQYF | TGTGCCTGGAAGGGGACTAGCGGGTTCTACGAGCAGTACTTC
few | TRBJ1-1 | . | TRBV5-4 | CASSSLQRNTEAFF | TGTGCCAGCAGCTCCCTACAGCGTAACACTGAAGCTTTCTTT
few | TRBJ1-2 | . | TRBV2 | CASTRGGGYTF | TGTGCCAGCACCAGGGGCGGTGGCTACACCTTC
. | TRBJ1-1 | TRBD1 | TRBV5-1 | CASSRGIGTGHEAFF | TGCGCCAGCAGCCGCGGCATAGGGACAGGTCATGAAGCTTTCTTT
few | TRBJ1-1 | TRBD1 | TRBV7-8 | CASSFTTGTGGNTEAFF | TGTGCCAGCAGCTTCACCACTGGGACAGGGGGGAACACTGAAGCTTTCTTT
few | TRBJ2-7 | . | TRBV20-1 | CSASAGEQYF | TGCAGTGCTTCCGCGGGTGAGCAGTACTTC
. | TRBJ2-1 | . | TRBV24-1 | CATSDFEGGRLFF | TGTGCCACCAGTGATTTCGAGGGGGGCCGTCTATTCTTC
. | TRBJ1-1 | . | TRBV27 | CASSLWAREEAFF | TGTGCCAGCAGTTTATGGGCTAGGGAAGAAGCTTTCTTT
. | TRBJ2-7 | TRBD2 | TRBV11-2 | CASSLLPAGGYEQYF | TGTGCCAGCAGCTTACTCCCAGCGGGGGGCTACGAGCAGTACTTC
few | TRBJ2-7 | TRBD2 | TRBV4-2 | CASSQDTSGGAYEQYF | TGTGCCAGCAGCCAAGATACAAGCGGGGGGGCCTACGAGCAGTACTTC
. | TRBJ2-2 | . | TRBV7-6 | CASSLYTGELFF | TGTGCCAGCAGCTTGTACACCGGGGAGCTGTTTTTT
. | TRBJ1-1 | . | TRBV3-1 | CASSAISTGGSTEAFF | TGTGCCAGCAGCGCGATAAGTACGGGTGGGAGCACTGAAGCTTTCTTT
few | TRBJ1-2 | TRBD1 | TRBV12-3/TRBV12-4 | CASGSGTGESGYTF | TGTGCCAGCGGGTCAGGGACAGGGGAAAGTGGCTACACCTTC
. | TRBJ2-3 | . | TRBV19 | CASSMGGDTQYF | TGTGCCAGTAGTATGGGGGGAGATACGCAGTATTTT